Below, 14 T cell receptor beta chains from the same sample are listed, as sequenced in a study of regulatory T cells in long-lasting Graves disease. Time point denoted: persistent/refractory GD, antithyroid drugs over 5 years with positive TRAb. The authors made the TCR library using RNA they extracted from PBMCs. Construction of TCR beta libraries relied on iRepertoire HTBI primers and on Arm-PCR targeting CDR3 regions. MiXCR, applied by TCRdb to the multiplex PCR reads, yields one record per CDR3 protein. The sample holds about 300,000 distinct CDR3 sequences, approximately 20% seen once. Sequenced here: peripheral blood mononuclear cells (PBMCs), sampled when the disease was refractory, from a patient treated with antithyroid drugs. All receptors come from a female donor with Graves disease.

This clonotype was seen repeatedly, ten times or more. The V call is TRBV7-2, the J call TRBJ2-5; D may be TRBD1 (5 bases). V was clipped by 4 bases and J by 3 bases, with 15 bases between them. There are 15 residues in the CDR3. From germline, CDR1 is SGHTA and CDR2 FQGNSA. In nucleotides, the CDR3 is TGTGCCAGCAGCTCCAAGGGGCCCCCGGAAGAGACCCAGTACTTC. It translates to CASSSKGPPEETQYF.

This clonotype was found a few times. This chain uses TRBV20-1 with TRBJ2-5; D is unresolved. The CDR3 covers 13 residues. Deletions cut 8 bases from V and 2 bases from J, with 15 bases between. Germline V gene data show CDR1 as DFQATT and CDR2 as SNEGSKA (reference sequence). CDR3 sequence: CSLRLYQQETQYF. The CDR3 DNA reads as TGCAGTCTTCGACTGTATCAACAAGAGACCCAGTACTTC.

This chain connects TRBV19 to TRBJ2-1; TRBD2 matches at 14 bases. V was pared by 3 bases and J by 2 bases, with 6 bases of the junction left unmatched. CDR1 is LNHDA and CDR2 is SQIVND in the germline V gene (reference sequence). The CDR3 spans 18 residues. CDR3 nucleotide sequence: TGTGCCAGTAGTATGAGGAGGGGACTAGCGGGAGCCTACAATGAGCAGTTCTTC. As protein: CASSMRRGLAGAYNEQFF.

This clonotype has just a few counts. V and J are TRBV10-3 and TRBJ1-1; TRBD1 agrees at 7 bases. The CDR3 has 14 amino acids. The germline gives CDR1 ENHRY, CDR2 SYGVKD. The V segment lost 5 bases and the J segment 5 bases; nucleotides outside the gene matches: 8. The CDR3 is CAISSGTEGTEAFF. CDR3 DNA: TGTGCCATCAGTTCCGGGACAGAGGGGACTGAAGCTTTCTTT.

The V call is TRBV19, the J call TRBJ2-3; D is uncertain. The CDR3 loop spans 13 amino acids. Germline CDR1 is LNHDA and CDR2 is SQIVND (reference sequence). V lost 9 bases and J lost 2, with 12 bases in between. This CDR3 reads CASLERLTDTQYF. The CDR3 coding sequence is TGTGCCAGCCTGGAAAGGCTCACAGATACGCAGTATTTT.

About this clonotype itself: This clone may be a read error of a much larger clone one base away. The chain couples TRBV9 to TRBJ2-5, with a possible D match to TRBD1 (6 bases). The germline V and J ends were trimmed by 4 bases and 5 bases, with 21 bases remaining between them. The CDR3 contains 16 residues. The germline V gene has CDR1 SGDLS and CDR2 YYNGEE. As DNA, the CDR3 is TGTGCCAGCAGCTTACGAGGGGGACGGGGTGGCGAGACCCAGTACTTC. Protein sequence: CASSLRGGRGGETQYF.

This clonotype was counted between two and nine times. DNA for the CDR3: TGTGCCTGGAGTGGAGGGAATGGTGAAAAACTGTTTTTT. Amino acid sequence: CAWSGGNGEKLFF. The chain uses TRBV30 and TRBJ1-4; D gene uncertain. Trimming pared 1 base from V and 7 bases from J, leaving 10 bases between. This CDR3 has 13 amino acids. CDR1 and CDR2 from the germline V gene are GTSNPN and SVGIG (reference sequence).

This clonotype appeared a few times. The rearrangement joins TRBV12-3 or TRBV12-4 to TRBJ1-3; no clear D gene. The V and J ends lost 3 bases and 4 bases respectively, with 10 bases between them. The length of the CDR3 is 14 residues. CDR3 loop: CASSFRAAGNTIYF. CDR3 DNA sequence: TGTGCCAGCAGTTTTAGGGCAGCCGGAAACACCATATATTTT.

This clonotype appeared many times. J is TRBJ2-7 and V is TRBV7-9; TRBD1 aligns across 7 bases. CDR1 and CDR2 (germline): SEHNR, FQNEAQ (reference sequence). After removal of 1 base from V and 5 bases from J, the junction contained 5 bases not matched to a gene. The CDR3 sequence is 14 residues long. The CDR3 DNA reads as TGTGCCAGCAGCTTAGTCCAGACAGGGAACGAGCAGTACTTC. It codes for CASSLVQTGNEQYF.

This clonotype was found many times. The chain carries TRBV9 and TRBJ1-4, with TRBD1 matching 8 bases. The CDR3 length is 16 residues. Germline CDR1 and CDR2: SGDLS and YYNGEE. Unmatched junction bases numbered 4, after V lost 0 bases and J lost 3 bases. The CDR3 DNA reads TGTGCCAGCAGCGTAGACAGGGGGATGGCTAATGAAAAACTGTTTTTT. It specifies CASSVDRGMANEKLFF.

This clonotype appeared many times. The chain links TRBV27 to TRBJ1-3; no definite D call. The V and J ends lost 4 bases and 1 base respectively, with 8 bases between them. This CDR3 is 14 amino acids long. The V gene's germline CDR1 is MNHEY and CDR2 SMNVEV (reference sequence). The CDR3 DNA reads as TGTGCCAGCAGTTCCGAGGGATCTGGAAACACCATATATTTT. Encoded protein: CASSSEGSGNTIYF.

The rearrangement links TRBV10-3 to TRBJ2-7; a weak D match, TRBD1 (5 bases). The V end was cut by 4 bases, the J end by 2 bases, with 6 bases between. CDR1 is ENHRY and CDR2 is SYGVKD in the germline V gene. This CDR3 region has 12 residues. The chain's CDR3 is CAISGQPYEQYF. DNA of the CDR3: TGTGCCATCAGTGGACAGCCCTACGAGCAGTACTTC.

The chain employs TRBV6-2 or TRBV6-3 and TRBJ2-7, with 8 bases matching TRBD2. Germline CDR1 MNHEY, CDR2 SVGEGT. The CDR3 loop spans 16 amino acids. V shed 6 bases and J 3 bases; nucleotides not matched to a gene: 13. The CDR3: CASSQESGGRFYEQYF. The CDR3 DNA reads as TGTGCCAGCAGCCAAGAAAGCGGGGGTCGGTTCTACGAGCAGTACTTC.

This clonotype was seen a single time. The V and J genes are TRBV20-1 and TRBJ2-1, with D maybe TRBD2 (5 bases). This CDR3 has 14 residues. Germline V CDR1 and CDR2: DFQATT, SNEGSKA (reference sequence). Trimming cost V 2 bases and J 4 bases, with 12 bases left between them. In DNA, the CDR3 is TGCAGTGCTAGAACCCTAGCCGCTTACAATGAGCAGTTCTTC. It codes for CSARTLAAYNEQFF.